This T cell receptor (beta chain) was sequenced for a study of metastatic and nonmetastatic thyroid tumors (dated by TCRdb to 2018 to 2021). At the level of the whole study: Repertoires were compared across peripheral blood and tumor or nodule tissue samples from malignant and benign thyroid patients. General findings and caveats noted by the study authors: TCR beta diversity was reported as significantly higher in malignant tumors than in benign nodules, in both blood and tumor samples.

No patient had received any treatment before thyroid surgery. Patient clinical samples collected from about 2011 to 2018 were retrospectively analysed using T-cell receptor beta sequencing. Library creation used PCR. The sample was run on an Illumina HiSeq 4000. The TCR beta-chain CDR3 region of each patient was profiled by high-throughput sequencing. From the authors' description of their analysis: Drawing on CDR3 differences between clinicopathological groups, the researchers built a classifier meant to tell apart patients with distant-metastatic papillary thyroid cancer. To measure repertoire diversity the researchers used the Shannon index, while the Morisita-Horn index served to gauge how similar the tumor and blood repertoires were. The raw public data were reprocessed by TCRdb itself: fastp quality trimming at Q25, MiXCR clonotype calling, in-frame beta chains only. The V and J calls here are based on TCRdb, not the publication. Within this sample are some 15,000 clones, with about 25% of them counted one time only. Jointly, the top ten make up 10% of the sample.

About this clone: Its antigen is currently not known. Base qualities were left out, and no much larger clone turns up one base away.

Inclusive of the bounding cysteine and phenylalanine, the CDR3 is 14 residues long. The sequence is cut down to CDR3 DNA, 42 bases in frame from base 1. The germline V gene supplies CDR1 ENHRY and CDR2 SYGVKD. For this chain, trimming is 6 bases at the V end and 6 bases at the J end, and the number of junction bases without a gene match is 4. Material for sequencing was adjacent normal tissue. This sequence uses TRBV10-3 and TRBJ2-1, with 11 middle bases fitting TRBD1. The source of this sequence is a female donor with papillary thyroid cancer or a benign thyroid nodule (not recorded which). Some clones in this sample may be carry-over from other donors' samples. The DNA is TGTGCCATCAGCTCCGGGACAGGGGGCAATGAGCAGTTCTTC. Its amino acids are CAISSGTGGNEQFF.